Described below is a single TCR beta chain sequence and its context. What this receptor recognizes is not known. Within one base of it there is no much larger clone, and no base qualities were kept. This sample was included in a study of blood T cell repertoires in COVID-19 (dated by TCRdb to the early 2020s). Background on the whole study: The collaborator samples originated in the United States, Italy and Spain and spanned the acute and convalescent phases of COVID-19. The samples were drawn from the first 160 participants of the ongoing ImmuneRACE study and from 1,254 subjects provided by 6 global collaborators. Sample metadata almost always included a de-identified subject ID, COVID-19 status, age in years and sex. Where available, HLA class I and class II types were obtained from metadata supplied by the sample provider rather than from assay-based typing. The material from the prospective study consisted of cDNA or gDNA derived from T cells, B-cell-depleted T cells, or PBMCs. Subjects who had been exposed to COVID-19, were actively infected with it, or had recovered from it provided the deeply sampled blood TCRbeta repertoires that made up the dataset. The repertoires were made available in a free public database intended to serve as a resource for research on the immune response to SARS-CoV-2. Results the study describes overall, beyond this receptor: The amount of clinical and demographic metadata varied by source and participant and was provided uncurated.

Whole blood was collected in K2EDTA tubes by collaborating institutions according to the institutions' own protocols. For TCRbeta analysis, collaborator samples were shipped as frozen whole blood, as isolated PBMCs, or as DNA extracted from either sample type. CDR1 and CDR2 (MNHEY, SVGAGI) derive from the germline V gene. V drops 3 bases and J drops 3 bases, leaving 9 bases in between. Spanning cysteine to phenylalanine, the CDR3 consists of 13 amino acids. Left in the record is the CDR3 DNA by itself, 39 bases read in frame from the first base. TCRbeta CDR3 regions were amplified from genomic DNA by means of the immunoSEQ Assay, a bias-controlled multiplex PCR. Processing in the source paper ran as follows. Nucleated cell counts per sample were estimated from amplification of reference gene primers within the assay. Sequence reads were collapsed and filtered to measure the absolute abundance of every unique TCRbeta CDR3 rearrangement. For each sample, productive Simpson clonality was calculated by taking the square root of Simpson's diversity index across productive rearrangements. TCRdb retrieved this table from immuneACCESS and kept in-frame rearrangements only. Not all clones are present; in checked studies, unresolved V genes account for under half, and no reason is known for the remainder. For V, J and clone size, that table is used; D and trimming come from the DNA. In this sample the table shows around 170,000 clones, 84% of which occur a single time. The leading ten clones occupy 14% of the sample.

The receptor's source is a man aged 18 to 30 with active or convalescent COVID-19. The rearranged segments are TRBV6-5 and TRBJ2-7; the D gene is not confidently resolved. Material: peripheral blood. The base sequence is TGTGCCAGCAGTTATGCGGCAAACTACGAGCAGTACTTC. It translates to CASSYAANYEQYF.